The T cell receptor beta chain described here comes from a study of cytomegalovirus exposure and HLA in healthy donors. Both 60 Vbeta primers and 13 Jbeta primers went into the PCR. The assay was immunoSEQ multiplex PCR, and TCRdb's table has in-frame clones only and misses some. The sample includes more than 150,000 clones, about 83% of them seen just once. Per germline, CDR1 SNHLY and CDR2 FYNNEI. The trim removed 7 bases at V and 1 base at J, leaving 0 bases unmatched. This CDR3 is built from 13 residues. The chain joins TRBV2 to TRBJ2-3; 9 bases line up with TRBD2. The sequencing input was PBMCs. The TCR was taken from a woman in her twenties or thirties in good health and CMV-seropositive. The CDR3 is CASIAGGTDTQYF. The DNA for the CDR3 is TGTGCCAGCATAGCGGGAGGCACAGATACGCAGTATTTT.